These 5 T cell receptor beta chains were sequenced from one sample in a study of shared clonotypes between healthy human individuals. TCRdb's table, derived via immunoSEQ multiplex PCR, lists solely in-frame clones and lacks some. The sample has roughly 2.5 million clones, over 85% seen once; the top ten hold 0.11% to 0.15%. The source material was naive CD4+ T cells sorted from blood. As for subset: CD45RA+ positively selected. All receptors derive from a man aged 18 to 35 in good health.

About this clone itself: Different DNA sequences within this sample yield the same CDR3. In nucleotides, the CDR3 is TGTGCCAGCAGCTTGAGGGACAGGGGGAACTATGGCTACACCTTC. Translation: CASSLRDRGNYGYTF. V usage is TRBV7-8 and J usage is TRBJ1-2; 11 nucleotides align to TRBD1. Germline V lookup: CDR1 SGHVS, CDR2 FQNEAQ. The V gene end was trimmed by 3 bases and the J gene end by 2 bases; junction bases not matched to a gene: 2. This CDR3 has 15 residues.

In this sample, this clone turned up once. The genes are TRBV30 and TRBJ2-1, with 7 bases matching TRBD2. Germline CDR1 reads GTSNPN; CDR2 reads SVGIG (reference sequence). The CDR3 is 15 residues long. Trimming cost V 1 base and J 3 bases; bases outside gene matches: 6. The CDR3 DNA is TGTGCCTGGAGTGCCGGACCGGGGGGCTACAATGAGCAGTTCTTC. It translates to CAWSAGPGGYNEQFF.

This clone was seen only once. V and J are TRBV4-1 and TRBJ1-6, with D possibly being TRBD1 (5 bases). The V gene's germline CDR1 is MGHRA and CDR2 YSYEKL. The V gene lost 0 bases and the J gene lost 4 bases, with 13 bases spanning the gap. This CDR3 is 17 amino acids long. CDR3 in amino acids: CASSQDPPGAYNSPLHF. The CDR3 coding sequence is TGCGCCAGCAGCCAAGATCCCCCCGGGGCTTATAATTCACCCCTCCACTTT.

The CDR3 spells CASSPTALSNEQFF. For the CDR3, the DNA is TGTGCCAGCTCACCTACTGCCCTAAGCAATGAGCAGTTCTTC. The chain joins TRBV18 to TRBJ2-1; D call uncertain. CDR3 size: 14 residues. Trimming took off 3 bases at V and 6 bases at J, with 12 bases between the two ends. Germline V gene lookup returns CDR1 KGHSH and CDR2 LQKENI.

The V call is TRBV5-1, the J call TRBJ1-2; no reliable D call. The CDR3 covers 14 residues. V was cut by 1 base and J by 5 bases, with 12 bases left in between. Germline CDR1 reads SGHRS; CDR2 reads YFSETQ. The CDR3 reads CASSLTPGPYGYTF. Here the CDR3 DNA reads TGCGCCAGCAGCTTGACGCCCGGACCTTATGGCTACACCTTC.